The T cell receptor (beta chain) under discussion was sequenced for a study of blood T cell repertoires in COVID-19. Whole-study context: Acute-phase and convalescent COVID-19 samples originated in the United States, Italy and Spain. Sources were T cells, B-cell-depleted T cells, or PBMCs; the material itself was cDNA or gDNA.

As handled by the study authors: Reference gene primer amplification in the assay estimated nucleated cell counts. Profiled with immunoSEQ multiplex PCR; TCRdb holds only in-frame clones, not every one. Clone size and the V and J calls come from that table; the DNA yielded D and trimming. In the table there are 150,000 to 200,000 clones, about 81% of which are singletons. The CDR3 runs 14 residues. J was trimmed by 3 bases and V by 8 bases; bases with no gene match: 6. From germline, CDR1 is LNHDA and CDR2 SQIVND (reference sequence). This clone appeared a few times. The clonotype comes from a human donor in a cohort sampled during active COVID-19. The chain employs TRBV19 and TRBJ1-4; 7 bases match TRBD1. The sample consisted of peripheral blood. This chain's CDR3 is CASGYRGSNEKLFF. CDR3 sequence (DNA): TGTGCCAGTGGATACAGGGGATCTAATGAAAAACTGTTTTTT.